These 3 T cell receptor beta chains were all obtained from the same sample, sequenced in a study of T cell responses to AZD1222 COVID-19 vaccine. The repertoire was sequenced with immunoSEQ multiplex PCR; TCRdb's copy has only in-frame clones and lacks some. The top ten clones hold 1.1% of a sample with 150,000 to 200,000 clones, about 91% of them seen once. The sample was peripheral blood, taken 28 days after the second AZD1222 dose. The receptors here all came from an adult who received the AZD1222 COVID-19 vaccine.

This clone was seen a single time. J is TRBJ1-3 and V is TRBV5-4; TRBD1 matches at 11 bases. Germline lookup yields CDR1 SGHNT and CDR2 YYREEE (reference sequence). Unmatched junction bases numbered 4, after V lost 6 bases and J lost 2 bases. CDR3 length equals 15 residues. The CDR3 sequence: CASTRTGGAGNTIYF. The CDR3, as DNA: TGTGCCAGCACAAGGACAGGGGGCGCTGGAAACACCATATATTTT.

The chain has TRBV5-1 and TRBJ2-2, with D possibly matching TRBD1 (5 bases). The CDR3 consists of 12 residues. V was clipped by 3 bases and J by 7 bases, with 7 bases between them. Germline V CDR1 and CDR2: SGHRS, YFSETQ. The chain's CDR3 is CASSSGNGELFF. CDR3 in DNA: TGCGCCAGCAGCTCAGGGAACGGGGAGCTGTTTTTT.

This clone was counted between two and nine times. This rearrangement joins TRBV7-8 to TRBJ1-1; no definite D call. Deletions cut 5 bases from V and 5 bases from J, with 12 bases between. CDR1 SGHVS and CDR2 FQNEAQ come from the germline V gene. The length of the CDR3 is 13 residues. CDR3: CASSPYPATEAFF. The DNA for the CDR3 is TGTGCCAGCAGCCCCTACCCAGCAACTGAAGCTTTCTTT.